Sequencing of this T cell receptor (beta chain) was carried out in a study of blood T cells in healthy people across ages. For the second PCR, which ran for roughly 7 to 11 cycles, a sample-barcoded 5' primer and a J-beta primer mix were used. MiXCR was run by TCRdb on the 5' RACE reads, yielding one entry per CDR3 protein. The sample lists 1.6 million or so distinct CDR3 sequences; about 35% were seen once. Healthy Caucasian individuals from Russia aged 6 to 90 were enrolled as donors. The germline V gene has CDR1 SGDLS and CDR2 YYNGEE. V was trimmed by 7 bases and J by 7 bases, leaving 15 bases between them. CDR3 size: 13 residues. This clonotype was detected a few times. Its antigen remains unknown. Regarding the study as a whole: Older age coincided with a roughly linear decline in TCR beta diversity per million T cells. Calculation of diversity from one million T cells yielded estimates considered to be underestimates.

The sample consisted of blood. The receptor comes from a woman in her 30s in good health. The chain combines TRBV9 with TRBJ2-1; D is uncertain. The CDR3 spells CASALDPWNEQFF. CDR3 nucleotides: TGTGCCAGCGCTTTGGACCCCTGGAATGAGCAGTTCTTC.